This T cell receptor beta chain was observed in a study of identifying expanded T cells in peripheral blood (dated by TCRdb to between 2018 and 2021). About the full investigation: Technical replicates were generated by sequencing separate aliquots of the same genomic DNA pool, and four replicates were compared pairwise.

The full study reports these points: The authors expected that biological variance in healthy repertoires might rise further over much longer intervals, such as months to years. In all healthy donors, the variance in clone template counts between samples taken two weeks apart rose significantly as total template count increased. About 1.3 differentially abundant clones were flagged by the binomial model between technical replicates, whereas about 16 and 20 were flagged over approximately two weeks and four weeks, respectively. Both the number of clones called differentially abundant and the false-positive rate were significantly reduced by the beta-binomial model across all healthy-donor time intervals.

The immunoSEQ Assay, which relies on bias-controlled multiplex PCR amplification of genomic DNA, was used to profile TCRbeta CDR3 regions. For the original study's pipeline: The absolute abundance of each unique TCRbeta CDR3 region was quantified after sequences were collapsed and filtered. Differential abundance was tested with two models: a binomial (Fisher-equivalent) model and a beta-binomial model that adds time-dependent variance fitted from healthy donors. Clones with fewer than 5 combined templates were removed, and differential abundance was called for clones with a Benjamini-Hochberg FDR below 0.01. The form v = (b*log(k)+a)^2 was used to model beta-binomial variance as a function of total template count across the two samples. TCRdb holds this immuneACCESS table with in-frame rearrangements only. Some clones are missing; in checked studies, unresolved V genes explain under half, and the rest has no known cause. Clone size and the V and J calls come from that table; the DNA yielded D and trimming. For this sample the table gives 75,000 to 90,000 clones, of which roughly 81% were detected only once. The ten largest account for about 20% of the sample.

In regard to this clone: Its specific antigen is unknown. It has no much larger one-base neighbor in the sample; base qualities were not kept.

The germline V gene sets CDR1 to SGDLS and CDR2 to YYNGEE. Relative to germline, V is 6 bases shorter and J is 1 base shorter, with 10 bases between their ends. CDR3 length: 13 amino acids, cysteine to phenylalanine. Just the 39-base CDR3 DNA is kept, in frame starting at base 1. No immune events, such as infections, were documented for the healthy donors during the collection period. Healthy-donor blood repertoires served as a training cohort to calibrate time-dependent variance in a beta-binomial model of T-cell clone differential abundance. The training cohort included approximately 10 healthy donors, of whom 3 were female and 7 were male. An age range of about 29 to 65 years, with an average of about 45 years, was recorded for the donors. Obtained from a commercial supplier, whole blood was collected from each healthy donor at three time points set two to three weeks apart. For immunosequencing, genomic DNA was extracted from unsorted whole blood.

This chain is built from TRBV9 and TRBJ1-1; the D gene remains uncertain. The sample was blood. The source of this sequence is a person aged 18-69 years in good health. The sequence in DNA is TGTGCCAGCACCGGAAGTGGGAACACTGAAGCTTTCTTT. Its protein product is CASTGSGNTEAFF. Joined to the reference TRBV9 and TRBJ1-1 proteins, this CDR3 gives the full variable domain: DSGVTQTPKHLITATGQRVTLRCSPRSGDLSVYWYQQSLDQGLQFLIQYYNGEERAKGNILERFSAQQFPDLHSELNLSSLELGDSALYFCASTGSGNTEAFFGQGTRLTVV.